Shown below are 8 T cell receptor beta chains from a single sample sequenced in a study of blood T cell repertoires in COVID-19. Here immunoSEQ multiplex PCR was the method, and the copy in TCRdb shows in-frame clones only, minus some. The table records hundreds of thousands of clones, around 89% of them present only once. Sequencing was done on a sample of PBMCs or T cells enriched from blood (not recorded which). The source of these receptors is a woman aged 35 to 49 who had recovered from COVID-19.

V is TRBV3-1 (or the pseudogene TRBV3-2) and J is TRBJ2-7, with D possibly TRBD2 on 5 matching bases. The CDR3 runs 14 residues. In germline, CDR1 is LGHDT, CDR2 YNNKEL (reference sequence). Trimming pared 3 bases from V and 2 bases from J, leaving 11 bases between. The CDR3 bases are TGTGCCAGCAGCCAGAAAAGCGGCGCCTACGAGCAGTACTTC. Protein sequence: CASSQKSGAYEQYF.

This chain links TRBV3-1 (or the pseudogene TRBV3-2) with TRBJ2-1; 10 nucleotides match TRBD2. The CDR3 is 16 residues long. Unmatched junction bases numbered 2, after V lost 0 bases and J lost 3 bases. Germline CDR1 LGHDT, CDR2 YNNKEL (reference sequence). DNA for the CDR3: TGTGCCAGCAGCCAAGATAAGCGGGAGGGCTACAATGAGCAGTTCTTC. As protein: CASSQDKREGYNEQFF.

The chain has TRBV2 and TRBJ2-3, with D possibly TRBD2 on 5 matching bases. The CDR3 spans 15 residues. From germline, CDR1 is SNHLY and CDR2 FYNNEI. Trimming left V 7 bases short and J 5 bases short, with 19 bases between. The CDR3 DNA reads TGTGCCAGCATTAGACGCCCTCCACGGGGAGATACGCAGTATTTT. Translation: CASIRRPPRGDTQYF.

Written as DNA, the CDR3 is TGTGCCAGCAGCTACGCGGGGGGGGGATACGAGCAGTACTTC. It yields the protein CASSYAGGGYEQYF. The J gene is TRBJ2-7, the V gene TRBV7-6; TRBD2 matches at 9 bases. The CDR3 is 14 residues long. Germline lookup yields CDR1 SGHVS and CDR2 FNYEAQ. J was trimmed by 4 bases and V by 4 bases; bases with no gene match: 5.

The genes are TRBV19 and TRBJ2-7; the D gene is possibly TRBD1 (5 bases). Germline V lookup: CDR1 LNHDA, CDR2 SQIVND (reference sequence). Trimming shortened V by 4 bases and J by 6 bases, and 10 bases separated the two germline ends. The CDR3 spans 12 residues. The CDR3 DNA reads TGTGCCAGTAGTACGCAGGGTCGCGAGCAGTACTTC. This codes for CASSTQGREQYF. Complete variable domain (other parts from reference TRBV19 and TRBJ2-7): DGGITQSPKYLFRKEGQNVTLSCEQNLNHDAMYWYRQDPGQGLRLIYYSQIVNDFQKGDIAEGYSVSREKKESFPLTVTSAQKNPTAFYLCASSTQGREQYFGPGTRLTVT.

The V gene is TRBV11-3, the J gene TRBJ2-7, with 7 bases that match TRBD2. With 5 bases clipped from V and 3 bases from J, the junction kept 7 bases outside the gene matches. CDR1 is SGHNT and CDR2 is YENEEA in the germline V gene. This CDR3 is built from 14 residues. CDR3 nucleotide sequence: TGTGCCAGCAGCCCCCATGGCGGGAGCTACGAGCAGTACTTC. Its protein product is CASSPHGGSYEQYF.

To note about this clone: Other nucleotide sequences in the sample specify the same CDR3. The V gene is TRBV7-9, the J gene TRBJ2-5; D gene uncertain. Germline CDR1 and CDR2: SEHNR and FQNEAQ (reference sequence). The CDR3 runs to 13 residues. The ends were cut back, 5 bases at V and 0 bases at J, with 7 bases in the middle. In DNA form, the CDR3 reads TGTGCCAGCAGCCGCGACTACCAAGAGACCCAGTACTTC. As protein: CASSRDYQETQYF.

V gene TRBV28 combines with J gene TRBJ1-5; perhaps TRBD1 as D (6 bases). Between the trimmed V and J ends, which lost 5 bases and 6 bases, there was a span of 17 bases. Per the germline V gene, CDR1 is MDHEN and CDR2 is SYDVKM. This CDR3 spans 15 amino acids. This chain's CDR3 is CASSTGHPPTQPQHF. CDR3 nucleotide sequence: TGTGCCAGCAGTACGGGACACCCCCCGACTCAGCCCCAGCATTTT.